Listed here are 9 T cell receptor beta chains from one sample, sequenced in a study of T cell repertoires and HLA-DP antigens. The antigens for these receptors are not known. The method was immunoSEQ multiplex PCR; TCRdb's version includes in-frame clones alone and lacks a portion of them. The sample carries approximately 110,000 clones, around 92% recorded once. The sample consisted of CD4+ T cells from PBMCs. The receptors shown here come from a woman under 30 in good health and CMV-seronegative.

The CDR3 nucleotides are TGTGCCAGCAGTTTATATCAGGATTGGGGCCAGGGGGGAACCGGGGAGCTGTTTTTT. It translates to CASSLYQDWGQGGTGELFF. This chain links TRBV27 with TRBJ2-2; D might be TRBD1 (7 bases). The V gene's germline CDR1 is MNHEY and CDR2 SMNVEV (reference sequence). The CDR3 has 19 amino acids. Trimming pared 1 base from V and 5 bases from J, leaving 23 bases between.

Remarks on this clone: Other DNA sequences from this sample encode an identical CDR3 as well. V usage is TRBV14 and J usage is TRBJ2-5; the D is unclear. Trimming removed 1 base from V and 5 bases from J, with 11 bases in between. CDR1 is SGHDN, CDR2 FVKESK, per germline. The length of the CDR3 is 14 residues. In DNA, the CDR3 is TGTGCCAGCAGCCAAGGAGCTCGATCGGAGACCCAGTACTTC. This encodes CASSQGARSETQYF.

The rearrangement links TRBV7-2 to TRBJ2-3; TRBD1 matches 7 bases. Germline-derived CDR1 and CDR2 are SGHTA and FQGNSA. Trimming removed 5 bases from V and 2 bases from J; junction bases left unmatched: 7. This CDR3 contains 15 residues. CDR3 DNA: TGTGCCAGCAGCACAGCCGGGACAGACACAGATACGCAGTATTTT. Protein sequence: CASSTAGTDTDTQYF.

This clone was detected once. J is TRBJ2-3 and V is TRBV18; D might be TRBD1 (6 bases). V dropped 3 bases and J dropped 5 bases, with 18 bases sitting between them. This CDR3 is built from 16 residues. In germline, CDR1 is KGHSH, CDR2 LQKENI. The CDR3 bases are TGTGCCAGCTCACCGTACAGGGTTACCGCGGGAGATACGCAGTATTTT. It codes for CASSPYRVTAGDTQYF.

The rearrangement uses TRBV28 and TRBJ1-2; the match to TRBD1 covers 7 bases. Germline CDR1 MDHEN, CDR2 SYDVKM. After removal of 6 bases from V and 4 bases from J, the junction contained 5 bases not matched to a gene. The length of the CDR3 is 13 residues. This chain's CDR3 is CASSMTGSYGYTF. The CDR3 nucleotides read TGTGCCAGCAGCATGACAGGGAGCTATGGCTACACCTTC.

The rearrangement links TRBV14 to TRBJ2-7; 9 nucleotides match TRBD2. The germline V gene has CDR1 SGHDN and CDR2 FVKESK. CDR3 length: 15 amino acids. V lost 4 bases, J lost 5 bases, and 9 bases stayed unmatched. DNA of the CDR3: TGTGCCAGCAGCCGAACTTTAGCGGGAGTTGACGAGCAGTACTTC. Translating gives CASSRTLAGVDEQYF.

The chain links TRBV5-1 to TRBJ1-2; D ambiguous. This CDR3 has 12 residues. V was shortened by 4 bases and J by 7 bases, with 11 bases between the two germline ends. CDR1 is SGHRS and CDR2 is YFSETQ in the germline V gene. CDR3 bases: TGCGCCAGCAGCGAACCTGGGTCTGGCTACACCTTC. Translation gives CASSEPGSGYTF. The full variable domain, completed using reference TRBV5-1 and TRBJ1-2, is KAGVTQTPRYLIKTRGQQVTLSCSPISGHRSVSWYQQTPGQGLQFLFEYFSETQRNKGNFPGRFSGRQFSNSRSEMNVSTLELGDSALYLCASSEPGSGYTFGSGTRLTVV.

This clone was seen once. The chain is built from TRBV6-4 and TRBJ1-1; TRBD1 aligns across 11 bases. The CDR3 extends over 18 amino acids. V was clipped by 4 bases and J by 0 bases; unmatched bases: 10. Germline assignment: CDR1 MRHNA and CDR2 SNTAGT. CDR3 nucleotides: TGTGCCAGCAGTGGCCGCCGGGACAGGGGGACGATGAACACTGAAGCTTTCTTT. Translating gives CASSGRRDRGTMNTEAFF.

Only a few counts were recorded for this clone. The chain combines TRBV7-9 with TRBJ1-1, with 7 positions matching TRBD1. Germline V lookup: CDR1 SEHNR, CDR2 FQNEAQ (reference sequence). This CDR3 comprises 14 residues. V lost 1 base to trimming and J lost 1 base; unmatched junction nucleotides: 0. This CDR3 is CASSLGTGNTEAFF. CDR3 DNA: TGTGCCAGCAGCTTAGGGACAGGGAACACTGAAGCTTTCTTT. The whole variable domain, remainder taken from reference TRBV7-9 and TRBJ1-1, is DTGVSQNPRHKITKRGQNVTFRCDPISEHNRLYWYRQTLGQGPEFLTYFQNEAQLEKSRLLSDRFSAERPKGSFSTLEIQRTEQGDSAMYLCASSLGTGNTEAFFGQGTRLTVV.